The entry that follows covers one T cell receptor beta chain sequence. Using immunoSEQ multiplex PCR, the repertoire was profiled, and TCRdb retains in-frame clones only, with some absent. The sample carries roughly 15,000 clones, 70% to 80% recorded once. The data originate from a study of tumour-infiltrating T cells in Burkitt lymphoma. Study background: Overall and progression-free survival were predicted by productive clonality.

CDR1 is SGHTA and CDR2 is FQGNSA in the germline V gene. The ends lost 5 bases at V and 2 bases at J; junction bases unmatched: 9. The CDR3 extends over 16 amino acids. The clonotype was recovered from a human donor with diffuse large B-cell lymphoma. The chain carries TRBV7-2 and TRBJ2-5; 9 nucleotides align to TRBD1. Sequenced input: tumor tissue. CDR3 in DNA: TGTGCCAGCAGCCTGGGACAGGGACGTGGACAAGAGACCCAGTACTTC. Translation: CASSLGQGRGQETQYF. The variable domain in full, with the rest retrieved from reference TRBV7-2 and TRBJ2-5, is GAGVSQSPSNKVTEKGKDVELRCDPISGHTALYWYRQSLGQGLEFLIYFQGNSAPDKSGLPSDRFSAERTGGSVSTLTIQRTQQEDSAVYLCASSLGQGRGQETQYFGPGTRLLVL.